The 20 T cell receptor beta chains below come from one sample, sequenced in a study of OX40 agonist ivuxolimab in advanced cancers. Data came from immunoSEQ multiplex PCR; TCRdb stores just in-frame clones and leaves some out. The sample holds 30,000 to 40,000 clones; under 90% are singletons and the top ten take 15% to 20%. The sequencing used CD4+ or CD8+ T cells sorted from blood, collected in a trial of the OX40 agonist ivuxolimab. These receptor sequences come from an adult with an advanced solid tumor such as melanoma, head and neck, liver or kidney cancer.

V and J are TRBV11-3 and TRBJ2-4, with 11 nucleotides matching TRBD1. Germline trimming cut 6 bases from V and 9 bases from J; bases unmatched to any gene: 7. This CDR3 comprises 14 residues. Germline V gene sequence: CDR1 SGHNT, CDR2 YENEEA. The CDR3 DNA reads TGTGCCAGCAGACCGGACAGGGGGCTAGGCATTCAGTACTTC. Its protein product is CASRPDRGLGIQYF.

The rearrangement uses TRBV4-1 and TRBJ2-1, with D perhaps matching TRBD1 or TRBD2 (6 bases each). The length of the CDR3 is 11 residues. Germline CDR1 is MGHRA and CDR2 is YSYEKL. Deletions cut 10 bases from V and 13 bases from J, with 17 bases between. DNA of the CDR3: TGCGCCACAGGAGGGGGGCTAGGTCAGTTCTTC. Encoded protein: CATGGGLGQFF.

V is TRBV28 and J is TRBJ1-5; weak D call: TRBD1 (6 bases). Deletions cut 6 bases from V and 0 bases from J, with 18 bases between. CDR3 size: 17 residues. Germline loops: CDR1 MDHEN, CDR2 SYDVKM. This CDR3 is CASRQGSPWISNQPQHF. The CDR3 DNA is TGTGCCAGCAGACAGGGCTCTCCTTGGATTAGCAATCAGCCCCAGCATTTT.

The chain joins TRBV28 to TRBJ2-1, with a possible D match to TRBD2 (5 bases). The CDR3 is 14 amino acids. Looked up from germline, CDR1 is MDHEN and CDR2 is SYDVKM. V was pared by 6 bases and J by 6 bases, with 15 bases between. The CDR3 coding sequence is TGTGCCAGCAGACCCCCCGGCGGGTCCAATGAGCAGTTCTTC. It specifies CASRPPGGSNEQFF.

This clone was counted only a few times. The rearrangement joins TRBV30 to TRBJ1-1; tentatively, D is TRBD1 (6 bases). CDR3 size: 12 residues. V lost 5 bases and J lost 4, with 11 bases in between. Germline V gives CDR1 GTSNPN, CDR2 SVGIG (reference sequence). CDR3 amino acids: CAWGRGGTEAFF. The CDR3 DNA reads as TGTGCCTGGGGAAGGGGGGGCACTGAAGCTTTCTTT.

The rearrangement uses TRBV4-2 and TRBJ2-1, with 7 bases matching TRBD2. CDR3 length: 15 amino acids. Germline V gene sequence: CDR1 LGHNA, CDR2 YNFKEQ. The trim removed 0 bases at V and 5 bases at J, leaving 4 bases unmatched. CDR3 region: CASSQERAGNNEQFF. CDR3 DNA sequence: TGTGCCAGCAGCCAAGAACGAGCGGGAAACAATGAGCAGTTCTTC.

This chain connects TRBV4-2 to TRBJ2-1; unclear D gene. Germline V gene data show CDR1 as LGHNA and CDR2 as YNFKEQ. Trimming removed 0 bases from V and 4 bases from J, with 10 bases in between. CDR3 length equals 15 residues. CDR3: CASSQERLGYNEQFF. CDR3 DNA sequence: TGTGCCAGCAGCCAAGAACGTCTTGGGTACAATGAGCAGTTCTTC.

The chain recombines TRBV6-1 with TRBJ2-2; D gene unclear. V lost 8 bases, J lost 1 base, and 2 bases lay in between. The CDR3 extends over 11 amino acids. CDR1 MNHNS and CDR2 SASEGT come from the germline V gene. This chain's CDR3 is CASGNTGELFF. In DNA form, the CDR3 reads TGTGCCAGCGGGAACACCGGGGAGCTGTTTTTT.

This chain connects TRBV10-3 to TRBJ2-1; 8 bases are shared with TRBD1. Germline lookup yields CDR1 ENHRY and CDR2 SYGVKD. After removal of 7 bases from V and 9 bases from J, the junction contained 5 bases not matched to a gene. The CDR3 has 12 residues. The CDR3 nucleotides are TGTGCCATCACCGACAGGGGAAGTGAGCAGTTCTTC. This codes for CAITDRGSEQFF.

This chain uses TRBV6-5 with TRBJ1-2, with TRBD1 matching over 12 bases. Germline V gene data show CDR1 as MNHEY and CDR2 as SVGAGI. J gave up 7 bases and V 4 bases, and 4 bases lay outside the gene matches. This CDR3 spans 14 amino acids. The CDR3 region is CASSWGQGAGGYTF. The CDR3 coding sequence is TGTGCCAGCAGTTGGGGACAGGGGGCGGGTGGCTACACCTTC.

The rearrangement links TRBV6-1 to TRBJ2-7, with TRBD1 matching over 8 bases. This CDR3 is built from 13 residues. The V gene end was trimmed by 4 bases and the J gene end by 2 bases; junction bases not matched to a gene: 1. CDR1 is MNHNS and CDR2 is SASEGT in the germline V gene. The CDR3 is CASSGTGTYEQYF. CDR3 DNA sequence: TGTGCCAGCAGTGGGACAGGGACCTACGAGCAGTACTTC.

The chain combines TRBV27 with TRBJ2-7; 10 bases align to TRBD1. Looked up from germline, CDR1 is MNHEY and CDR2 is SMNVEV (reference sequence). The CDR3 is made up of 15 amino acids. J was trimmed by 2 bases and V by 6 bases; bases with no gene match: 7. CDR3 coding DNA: TGTGCCAGCAGCCCCATGGGACAGGGGCCCTACGAGCAGTACTTC. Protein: CASSPMGQGPYEQYF.

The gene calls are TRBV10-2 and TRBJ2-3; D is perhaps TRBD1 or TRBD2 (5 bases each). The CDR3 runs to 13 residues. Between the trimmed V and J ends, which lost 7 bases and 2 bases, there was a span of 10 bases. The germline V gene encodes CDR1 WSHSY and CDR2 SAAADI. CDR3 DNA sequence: TGCGCCAGCACTGGGACCCTCACAGATACGCAGTATTTT. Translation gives CASTGTLTDTQYF.

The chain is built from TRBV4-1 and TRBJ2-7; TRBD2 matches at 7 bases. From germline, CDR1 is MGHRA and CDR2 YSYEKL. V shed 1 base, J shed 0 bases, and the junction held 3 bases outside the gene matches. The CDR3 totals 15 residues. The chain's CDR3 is CASSQGRGGSYEQYF. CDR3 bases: TGCGCCAGCAGCCAAGGTCGCGGGGGCTCCTACGAGCAGTACTTC.

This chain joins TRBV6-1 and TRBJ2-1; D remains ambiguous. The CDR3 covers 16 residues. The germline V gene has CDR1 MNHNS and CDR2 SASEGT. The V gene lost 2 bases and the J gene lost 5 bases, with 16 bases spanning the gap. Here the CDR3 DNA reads TGTGCCAGCAGTGAAAAGGACGGCCCCCCGAACAATGAGCAGTTCTTC. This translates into CASSEKDGPPNNEQFF.

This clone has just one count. The CDR3 region has the DNA TGTGCCAGCAGCTCCGGACTAGCGGGAACAGATACGCAGTATTTT. It encodes CASSSGLAGTDTQYF. The genes are TRBV9 and TRBJ2-3; 12 positions match TRBD2. Per the germline V gene, CDR1 is SGDLS and CDR2 is YYNGEE. The CDR3 loop spans 15 amino acids. V shed 4 bases, J shed 3 bases, and the junction held 3 bases outside the gene matches.

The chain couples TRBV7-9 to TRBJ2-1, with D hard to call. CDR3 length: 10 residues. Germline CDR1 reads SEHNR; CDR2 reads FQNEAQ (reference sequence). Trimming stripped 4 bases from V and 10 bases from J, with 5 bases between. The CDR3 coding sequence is TGTGCCAGCAGCTCGTTCGAGCAGTTCTTC. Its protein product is CASSSFEQFF.

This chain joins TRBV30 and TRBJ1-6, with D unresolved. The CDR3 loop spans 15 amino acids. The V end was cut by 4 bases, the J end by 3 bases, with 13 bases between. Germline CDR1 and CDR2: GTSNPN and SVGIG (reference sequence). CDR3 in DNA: TGTGCCTGGAATCGAGCCCCTTTCTATAATTCACCCCTCCACTTT. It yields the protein CAWNRAPFYNSPLHF.

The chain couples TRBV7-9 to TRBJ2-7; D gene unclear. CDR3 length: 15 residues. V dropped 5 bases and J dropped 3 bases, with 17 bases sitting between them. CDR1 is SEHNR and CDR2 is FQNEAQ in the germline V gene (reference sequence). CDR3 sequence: CASSRPQDAHYEQYF. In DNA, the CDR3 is TGTGCCAGCAGCCGACCTCAGGACGCACACTACGAGCAGTACTTC.

CDR3 residues: CASSLEGGHPSYEQYF. Written as DNA, the CDR3 is TGTGCCAGCAGCTTAGAGGGGGGACATCCCTCCTACGAGCAGTACTTC. The chain recombines TRBV7-9 with TRBJ2-7, with D perhaps being TRBD1 or TRBD2 (6 bases each). Germline lookup yields CDR1 SEHNR and CDR2 FQNEAQ (reference sequence). V was trimmed by 1 base and J by 0 bases, leaving 13 bases between them. This CDR3 comprises 16 residues.